This T cell receptor (beta chain) derives from a study of early T cells in non-severe SARS-CoV-2 infection. Study as a whole: Unpaired chains resulted from sequencing bulk RNA of unsorted whole blood.

Notes on the study in general: Lookups in VDJdb leaned toward anti-spike CD8 responses and missed private and CD4 specificities.

Researchers attached unique molecular identifiers to individual cDNA molecules. TCRdb used MiXCR to reprocess the 5' RACE reads, holding one entry per CDR3 protein. The data contain about 83,000 distinct CDR3 sequences, 8.5% to 12% of them seen just once; the ten biggest clones take up 7% to 9%. The CDR3 runs 14 residues. Trimming removed 5 bases from V and 4 bases from J; junction bases left unmatched: 4. CDR1 SEHNR and CDR2 FQNEAQ come from the germline V gene (reference sequence). In this sample, this clonotype turned up many times. Its target is not known. The chain employs TRBV7-9 and TRBJ2-1; 8 bases line up with TRBD2. The input for sequencing was whole blood, taken at baseline. This clonotype was sampled from an adult who was a healthcare worker with PCR-confirmed SARS-CoV-2 infection or an uninfected control (not recorded which). As DNA, the CDR3 is TGTGCCAGCAGCCCGGGACTAGGTTACAATGAGCAGTTCTTC. Translated: CASSPGLGYNEQFF.